These T cell receptor beta chains were read from a single sample in a study of T-cell memory formation after mild COVID-19. MiXCR, run by TCRdb on the 5' RACE reads, gives a single entry per CDR3 protein. The table has roughly 300,000 distinct CDR3 sequences, roughly an eighth seen once. Sequenced input: PBMCs or a T cell subset sorted from them (not recorded which). Receptor source: a man aged 18-30 years who had mild COVID-19 (a few samples of this study predate the infection). Cell type and time point are not known. Both conserved end residues are part of each CDR3. The D gene is left open where the match is weak. Clone size is stated in some rows and not others, as once, few, many or a class when expanded.

j_gene | abundance | d_gene | v_gene | CDR3aa | CDR3nt
TRBJ2-3 | NA | NA | TRBV20-1 | CSAKQSTDTQYF | TGCAGTGCTAAGCAGAGCACAGATACGCAGTATTTT
TRBJ1-1 | NA | NA | TRBV4-1 | CASSQGTGTPGTEAFF | TGCGCCAGCAGCCAAGGAACCGGGACCCCTGGGACTGAAGCTTTCTTT
TRBJ2-3 | once | TRBD2 | TRBV20-1 | CSAPRTSGAGDTQYF | TGCAGTGCGCCAAGGACTAGCGGGGCCGGGGATACGCAGTATTTT
TRBJ2-3 | many | TRBD2 | TRBV7-9 | CASSLPRASGDTDTQYF | TGTGCCAGCAGCTTACCCCGGGCTAGCGGGGACACAGATACGCAGTATTTT
TRBJ2-1 | few | NA | TRBV7-3 | CASSSFTPAGSYNEQFF | TGTGCCAGCAGCTCCTTTACTCCCGCTGGGTCCTACAATGAGCAGTTCTTC
TRBJ2-1 | NA | NA | TRBV7-2 | CASSFTGTSSYNEQFF | TGTGCCAGCAGCTTTACCGGGACCAGCTCCTACAATGAGCAGTTCTTC
TRBJ2-3 | few | NA | TRBV5-1 | CASSAAEFTDTQYF | TGCGCCAGCAGCGCAGCGGAATTCACAGATACGCAGTATTTT
TRBJ1-2 | once | TRBD1 | TRBV6-5 | CASSSWTGNYGYTF | TGTGCCAGCAGTTCCTGGACAGGGAACTATGGCTACACCTTC
TRBJ1-1 | few | NA | TRBV6-2/TRBV6-3 | CASSYPYDRKNTEAFF | TGTGCCAGCAGTTACCCTTACGACAGGAAGAACACTGAAGCTTTCTTT
TRBJ1-2 | few | TRBD1 | TRBV27 | CASSFTLVTGGNYGYTF | TGTGCCAGCAGTTTCACTTTGGTTACAGGGGGTAACTATGGCTACACCTTC
TRBJ1-5 | NA | TRBD1 | TRBV29-1 | CSVRGTGTYQPQHF | TGCAGCGTTCGAGGGACAGGGACCTATCAGCCCCAGCATTTT
TRBJ2-1 | NA | NA | TRBV20-1 | CSASSTSNEQFF | TGCAGTGCTAGCTCCACCTCCAATGAGCAGTTCTTC
TRBJ2-7 | few | TRBD1 | TRBV7-2 | CASSLAATGSGYEQYF | TGTGCCAGCAGCTTAGCCGCGACAGGGTCGGGCTACGAGCAGTACTTC
TRBJ2-2 | NA | TRBD2 | TRBV9 | CATNGGSTGELFF | TGTGCCACCAACGGGGGGAGCACCGGGGAGCTGTTTTTT
TRBJ2-5 | NA | NA | TRBV18 | CASSPRSPETQYF | TGTGCCAGCTCACCCCGCAGTCCAGAGACCCAGTACTTC
TRBJ2-2 | NA | TRBD1 | TRBV6-1 | CASTRQGVNTGELFF | TGTGCCAGCACCCGGCAGGGGGTCAACACCGGGGAGCTGTTTTTT
TRBJ1-1 | NA | NA | TRBV11-2 | CASSSTLFPGKSEAFF | TGTGCCAGCAGCTCGACTCTCTTCCCCGGAAAATCCGAAGCTTTCTTT
TRBJ2-5 | NA | TRBD2 | TRBV4-3 | CASSQGTSPQETQYF | TGCGCCAGCAGCCAAGGGACTAGCCCCCAAGAGACCCAGTACTTC
TRBJ2-2 | many | NA | TRBV7-6 | CASSSGVTGELFF | TGTGCCAGCAGCTCAGGTGTCACCGGGGAGCTGTTTTTT
TRBJ2-1 | few | TRBD1 | TRBV5-1 | CASSLAITGTEYNEQFF | TGCGCCAGCAGCTTGGCAATCACCGGGACAGAGTACAATGAGCAGTTCTTC
TRBJ1-4 | NA | NA | TRBV12-3/TRBV12-4 | CASSPRQARSHRKLFF | TGTGCCAGCAGTCCGCGACAGGCTAGGAGTCATCGAAAACTGTTTTTT
TRBJ2-1 | few | TRBD1 | TRBV5-1 | CASSLARTGTLYNEQFF | TGCGCCAGCAGCTTGGCCAGGACAGGAACCCTTTACAATGAGCAGTTCTTC
TRBJ2-2 | NA | TRBD1 | TRBV27 | CASIDHRGPNTGELFF | TGTGCCAGCATCGACCACAGGGGGCCGAACACCGGGGAGCTGTTTTTT
TRBJ1-5 | few | NA | TRBV9 | CASSLWGGNQPQHF | TGTGCCAGCAGCCTCTGGGGGGGCAATCAGCCCCAGCATTTT
TRBJ2-7 | few | TRBD1 | TRBV12-3/TRBV12-4 | CASSMGQGAQYEQYF | TGTGCCAGCAGTATGGGACAGGGGGCTCAATACGAGCAGTACTTC
TRBJ1-2 | NA | NA | TRBV7-2 | CASSFTGPANYGYTF | TGTGCCAGCAGCTTTACAGGACCCGCTAACTATGGCTACACCTTC
TRBJ1-1 | few | NA | TRBV10-1 | CASSPNGGPTEAFF | TGCGCCAGCAGCCCAAATGGGGGGCCCACTGAAGCTTTCTTT
TRBJ1-1 | NA | NA | TRBV19 | CATRGFTEAFF | TGTGCCACCCGGGGGTTCACTGAAGCTTTCTTT
TRBJ2-1 | few | TRBD2 | TRBV20-1 | CSARDPLAGGPLEQFF | TGCAGTGCTAGAGACCCCTTAGCGGGGGGGCCACTTGAGCAGTTCTTC
TRBJ2-7 | NA | NA | TRBV6-2/TRBV6-3 | CASSYWDGYEQYF | TGTGCCAGCAGTTACTGGGACGGATACGAGCAGTACTTC
TRBJ2-3 | many | NA | TRBV7-2 | CASSLQQGGDTQYF | TGTGCCAGCAGCTTACAACAGGGAGGGGATACGCAGTATTTT
TRBJ2-7 | many | TRBD2 | TRBV5-1 | CASSPAGGYSYEQYF | TGCGCCAGCAGCCCGGCGGGGGGTTATTCCTACGAGCAGTACTTC
TRBJ1-5 | NA | NA | TRBV29-1 | CSVSAGTGQPQHF | TGCAGCGTTTCCGCGGGGACCGGTCAGCCCCAGCATTTT
TRBJ2-3 | NA | NA | TRBV10-3 | CAIGGSLDTQYF | TGTGCCATCGGGGGATCCCTTGATACGCAGTATTTT
TRBJ2-2 | few | NA | TRBV9 | CASSARGGVTGELFF | TGTGCCAGCAGCGCCCGAGGGGGGGTCACCGGGGAGCTGTTTTTT
TRBJ2-2 | few | NA | TRBV7-8 | CASSPSRLPIAGELFF | TGTGCCAGCAGCCCAAGTCGACTTCCGATAGCCGGGGAGCTGTTTTTT
TRBJ2-7 | many | NA | TRBV7-3 | CASSLSPGYEQYF | TGTGCCAGCAGCTTAAGTCCAGGCTACGAGCAGTACTTC
TRBJ2-3 | few | NA | TRBV20-1 | CSARGVSTDTQYF | TGCAGTGCTAGAGGGGTTAGCACAGATACGCAGTATTTT
TRBJ1-5 | few | NA | TRBV6-6 | CASSSGWDQPQHF | TGTGCCAGCAGTTCGGGGTGGGATCAGCCCCAGCATTTT
TRBJ2-3 | NA | NA | TRBV7-6 | CASSLVPIPDTQYF | TGTGCCAGCAGCTTAGTACCCATCCCAGATACGCAGTATTTT